This T cell receptor beta chain stems from a study of blood T cell repertoires in COVID-19 (dated by TCRdb to the early 2020s). With respect to the entire study: Collaborator samples came from the United States, Italy and Spain and covered acute and convalescent phases of COVID-19. Sample metadata almost always included a de-identified subject ID, COVID-19 status, age in years and sex. Samples were obtained from the ongoing ImmuneRACE study (first 160 participants) and from 950 to 1,500 subjects provided by 6 global collaborators. The repertoires were made available in a free public database intended to serve as a resource for research on the immune response to SARS-CoV-2. The prospective study material was composed of cDNA or gDNA derived from T cells, B-cell-depleted T cells, or PBMCs. Where available, HLA class I and class II types were obtained from metadata supplied by the sample provider rather than from assay-based typing. Subjects who had been exposed to COVID-19, were actively infected with it, or had recovered from it provided the deeply sampled blood TCRbeta repertoires that made up the dataset. The investigation overall reported the following: Clinical and demographic metadata were provided uncurated, with the amount varying by source and participant.

Its CDR3 holds 16 amino acids, cysteine through phenylalanine. The only DNA kept is the CDR3, 48 bases in frame from the first base. In the germline V gene, CDR1 corresponds to SGHRS and CDR2 to YFSETQ. Here V drops 4 bases and J drops 7 bases, and the junction holds 12 bases not matched to any gene. The collaborating institutions used their own protocols to collect whole blood in K2EDTA tubes. For TCRbeta analysis, collaborator samples were shipped as frozen whole blood, as isolated PBMCs, or as DNA extracted from either sample type. Turning to this clone: The antigen this receptor binds is unknown. No base qualities exist here, and no much larger clone lies one base off it.

TCRbeta CDR3 regions were amplified from genomic DNA by means of the immunoSEQ Assay, a bias-controlled multiplex PCR. The study's own analysis went as follows. Within the assay, amplification of reference gene primers was used to estimate how many nucleated cells each sample contained. To quantify the absolute abundance of each unique TCRbeta CDR3 rearrangement, sequence reads were collapsed and filtered. For each sample, productive Simpson clonality was calculated by taking the square root of Simpson's diversity index across productive rearrangements. The clones in this table, taken by TCRdb from immuneACCESS, are in-frame only. Not every clone is retained; where verified, under half of the shortfall comes from an unresolved V gene, and the cause of the rest is unknown. V, J and clone size are those of that table, while D and trimming were read from the DNA. The sample data list approximately 93,000 clones, and about nine tenths of these were observed just once. The ten top clones hold about 25% of the sample.

The sequenced sample was peripheral blood. This clonotype was sampled from a man between 45 and 60 years old with active or convalescent COVID-19. The chain was built from TRBV5-1 and TRBJ2-2, and TRBD1 matches 8 of the central bases. The CDR3 region has the sequence CASSPRTGNEGGELFF. The sequenced DNA: TGCGCCAGCAGCCCCAGGACAGGGAATGAGGGCGGGGAGCTGTTTTTT.